This TCR beta chain derives from a study of blood T cell repertoires in COVID-19. Study context: From the United States, Italy and Spain came samples of acute and convalescent COVID-19. PBMCs, B-cell-depleted T cells, or T cells provided the cDNA or gDNA that made up the material.

Authors' methods: Amplification with reference gene primers provided the estimates of nucleated cell counts. Clones were sequenced by immunoSEQ multiplex PCR, and TCRdb holds only the in-frame ones, with some missing. V and J calls and clone size follow that table, whereas D and trimming were derived from the DNA. This table holds 110,000 to 150,000 clones, around 83% found once. CDR3 size: 15 residues. Germline values: CDR1 SEHNR, CDR2 FQNEAQ (reference sequence). Trimming at V came to 2 bases and at J to 5 bases, leaving 6 bases not matched to a gene. The origin of this receptor is a man in his sixties with active or convalescent COVID-19. Sequencing was performed on peripheral blood. The genes are TRBV7-9 and TRBJ1-2; 9 nucleotides align to TRBD1. This CDR3 reads CASSLTGGEEYGYTF. DNA of the CDR3: TGTGCCAGCAGCTTAACAGGGGGCGAGGAATATGGCTACACCTTC.